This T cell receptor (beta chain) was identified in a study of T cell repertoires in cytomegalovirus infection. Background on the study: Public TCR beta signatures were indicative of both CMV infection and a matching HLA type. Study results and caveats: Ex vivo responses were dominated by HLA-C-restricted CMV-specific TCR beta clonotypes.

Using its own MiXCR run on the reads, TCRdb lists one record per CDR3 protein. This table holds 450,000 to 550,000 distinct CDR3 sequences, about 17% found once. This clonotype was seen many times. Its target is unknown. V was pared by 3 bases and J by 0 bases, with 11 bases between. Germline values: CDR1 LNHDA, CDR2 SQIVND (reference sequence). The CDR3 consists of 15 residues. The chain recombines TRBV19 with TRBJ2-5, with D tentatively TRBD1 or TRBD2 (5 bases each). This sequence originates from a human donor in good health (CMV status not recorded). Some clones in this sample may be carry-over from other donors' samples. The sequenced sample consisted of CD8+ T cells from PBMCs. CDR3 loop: CASSMGRSNQETQYF. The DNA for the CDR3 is TGTGCCAGTAGTATGGGACGGAGTAACCAAGAGACCCAGTACTTC. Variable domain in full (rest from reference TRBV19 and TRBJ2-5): DGGITQSPKYLFRKEGQNVTLSCEQNLNHDAMYWYRQDPGQGLRLIYYSQIVNDFQKGDIAEGYSVSREKKESFPLTVTSAQKNPTAFYLCASSMGRSNQETQYFGPGTRLLVL.